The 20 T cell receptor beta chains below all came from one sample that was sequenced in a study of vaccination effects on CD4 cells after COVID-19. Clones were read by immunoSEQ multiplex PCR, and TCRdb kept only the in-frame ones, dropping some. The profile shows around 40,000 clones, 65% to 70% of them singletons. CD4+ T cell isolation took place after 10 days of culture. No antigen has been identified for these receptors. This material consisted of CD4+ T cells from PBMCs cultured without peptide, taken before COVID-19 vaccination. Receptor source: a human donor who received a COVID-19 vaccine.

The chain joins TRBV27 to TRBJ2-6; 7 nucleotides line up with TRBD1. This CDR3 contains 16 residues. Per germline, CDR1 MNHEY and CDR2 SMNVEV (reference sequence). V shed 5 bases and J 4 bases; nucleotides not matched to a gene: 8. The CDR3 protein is CASSRPGTAGANVLTF. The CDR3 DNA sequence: TGTGCCAGCAGTCGCCCCGGGACAGCCGGGGCCAACGTCCTGACTTTC.

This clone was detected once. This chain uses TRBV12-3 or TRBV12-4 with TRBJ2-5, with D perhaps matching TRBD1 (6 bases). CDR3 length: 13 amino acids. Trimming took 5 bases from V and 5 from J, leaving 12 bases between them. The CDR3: CASSQRGWETQYF. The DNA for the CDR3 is TGTGCCAGCAGTCAAAGGGGGTGGGAGACCCAGTACTTC.

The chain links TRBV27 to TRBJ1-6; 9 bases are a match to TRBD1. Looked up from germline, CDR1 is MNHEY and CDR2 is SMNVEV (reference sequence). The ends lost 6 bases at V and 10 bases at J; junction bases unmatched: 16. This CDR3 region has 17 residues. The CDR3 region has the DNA TGTGCCAGCAGCCCTAACCCGCTCGGGACAGGGCCCTCACCCCTCCACTTT. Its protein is CASSPNPLGTGPSPLHF.

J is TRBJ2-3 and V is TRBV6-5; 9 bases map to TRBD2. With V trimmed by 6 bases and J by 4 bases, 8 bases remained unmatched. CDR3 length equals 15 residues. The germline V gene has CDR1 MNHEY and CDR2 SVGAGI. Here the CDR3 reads CASRPLIAGADTQYF. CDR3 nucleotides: TGTGCCAGCAGACCCCTAATAGCGGGAGCAGATACGCAGTATTTT.

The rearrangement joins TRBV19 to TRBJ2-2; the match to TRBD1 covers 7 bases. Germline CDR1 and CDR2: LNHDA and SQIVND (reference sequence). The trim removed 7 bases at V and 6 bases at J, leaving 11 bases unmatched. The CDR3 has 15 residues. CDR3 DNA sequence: TGTGCCAGTAAATCACAGGGGAGAATGGCCGGGGAGCTGTTTTTT. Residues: CASKSQGRMAGELFF.

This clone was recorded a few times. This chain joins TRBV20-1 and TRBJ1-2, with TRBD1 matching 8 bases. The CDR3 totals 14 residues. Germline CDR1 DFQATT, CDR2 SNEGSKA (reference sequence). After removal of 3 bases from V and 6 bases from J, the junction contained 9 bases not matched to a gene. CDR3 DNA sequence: TGCAGTGCTAGTATACCGGACAGGGCAGATGGCTACACCTTC. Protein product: CSASIPDRADGYTF.

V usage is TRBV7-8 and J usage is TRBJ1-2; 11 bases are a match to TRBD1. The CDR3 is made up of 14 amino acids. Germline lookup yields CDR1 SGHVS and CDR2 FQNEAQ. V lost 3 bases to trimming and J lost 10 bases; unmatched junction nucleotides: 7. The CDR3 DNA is TGTGCCAGCAGCTTTCAGGGACAGGGGGTTACCTACACCTTC. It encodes CASSFQGQGVTYTF.

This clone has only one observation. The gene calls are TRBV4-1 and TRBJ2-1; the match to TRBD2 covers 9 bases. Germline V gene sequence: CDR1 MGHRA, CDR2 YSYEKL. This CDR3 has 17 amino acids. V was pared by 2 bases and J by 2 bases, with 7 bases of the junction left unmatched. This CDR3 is CASSQPVTSGPYNEQFF. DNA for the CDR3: TGCGCCAGCAGCCAACCTGTGACTAGCGGCCCCTACAATGAGCAGTTCTTC.

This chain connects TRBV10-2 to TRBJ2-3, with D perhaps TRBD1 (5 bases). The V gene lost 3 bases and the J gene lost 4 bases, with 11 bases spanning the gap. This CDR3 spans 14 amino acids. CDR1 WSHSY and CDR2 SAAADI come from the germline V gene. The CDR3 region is CASSDSKGPDTQYF. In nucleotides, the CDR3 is TGCGCCAGCAGTGATAGTAAGGGGCCAGATACGCAGTATTTT.

The DNA for the CDR3 is TGTGCCAGCAGTCGGACAGGGCCCAGAGAAAAACTGTTTTTT. Its protein product is CASSRTGPREKLFF. The V call is TRBV6-5, the J call TRBJ1-4, with TRBD1 identical over 8 bases. The V gene end was trimmed by 5 bases and the J gene end by 8 bases; junction bases not matched to a gene: 7. CDR1 is MNHEY, CDR2 SVGAGI, per germline. This CDR3 comprises 14 residues.

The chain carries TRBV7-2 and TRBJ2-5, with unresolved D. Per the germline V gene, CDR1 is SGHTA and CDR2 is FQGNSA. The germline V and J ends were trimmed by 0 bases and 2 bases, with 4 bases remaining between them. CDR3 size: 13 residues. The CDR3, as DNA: TGTGCCAGCAGCTTAGCCGAACAAGAGACCCAGTACTTC. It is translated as CASSLAEQETQYF. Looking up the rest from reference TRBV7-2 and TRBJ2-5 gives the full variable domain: GAGVSQSPSNKVTEKGKDVELRCDPISGHTALYWYRQSLGQGLEFLIYFQGNSAPDKSGLPSDRFSAERTGGSVSTLTIQRTQQEDSAVYLCASSLAEQETQYFGPGTRLLVL.

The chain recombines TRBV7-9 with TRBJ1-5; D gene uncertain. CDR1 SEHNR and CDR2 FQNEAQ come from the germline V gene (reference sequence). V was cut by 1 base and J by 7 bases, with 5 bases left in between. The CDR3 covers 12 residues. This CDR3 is CASSLEAQPQHF. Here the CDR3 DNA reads TGTGCCAGCAGCTTAGAGGCCCAGCCCCAGCATTTT.

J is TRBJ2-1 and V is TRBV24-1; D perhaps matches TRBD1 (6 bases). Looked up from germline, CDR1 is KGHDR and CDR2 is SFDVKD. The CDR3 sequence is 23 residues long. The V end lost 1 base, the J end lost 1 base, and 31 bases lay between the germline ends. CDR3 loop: CATSDLFFDFRANTGSSYNEQFF. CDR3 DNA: TGTGCCACCAGTGATTTATTTTTTGACTTTAGGGCTAATACAGGGTCGTCCTACAATGAGCAGTTCTTC.

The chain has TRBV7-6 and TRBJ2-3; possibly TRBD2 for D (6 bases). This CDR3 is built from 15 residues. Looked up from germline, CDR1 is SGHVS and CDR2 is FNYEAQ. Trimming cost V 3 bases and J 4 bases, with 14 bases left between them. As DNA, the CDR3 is TGTGCCAGCAGCTTCAGGACTACTACCTCAGATACGCAGTATTTT. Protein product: CASSFRTTTSDTQYF.

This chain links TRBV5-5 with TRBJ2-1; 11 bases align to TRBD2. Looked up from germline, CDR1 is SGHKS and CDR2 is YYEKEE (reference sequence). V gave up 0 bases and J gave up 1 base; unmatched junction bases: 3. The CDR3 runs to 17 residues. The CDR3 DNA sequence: TGTGCCAGCAGCTTGGGACTAGCGGGGTCTTCCTACAATGAGCAGTTCTTC. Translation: CASSLGLAGSSYNEQFF.

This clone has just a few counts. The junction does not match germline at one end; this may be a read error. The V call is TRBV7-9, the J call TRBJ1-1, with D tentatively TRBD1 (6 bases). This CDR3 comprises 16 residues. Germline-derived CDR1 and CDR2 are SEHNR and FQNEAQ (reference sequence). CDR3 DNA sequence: TGTGCCAGCATCTTACAGGGCATCGGTACGAACACTGAAGCTTTCTTT. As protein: CASILQGIGTNTEAFF. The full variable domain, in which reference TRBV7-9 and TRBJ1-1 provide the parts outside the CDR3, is DTGVSQNPRHKITKRGQNVTFRCDPISEHNRLYWYRQTLGQGPEFLTYFQNEAQLEKSRLLSDRFSAERPKGSFSTLEIQRTEQGDSAMYLCASILQGIGTNTEAFFGQGTRLTVV.

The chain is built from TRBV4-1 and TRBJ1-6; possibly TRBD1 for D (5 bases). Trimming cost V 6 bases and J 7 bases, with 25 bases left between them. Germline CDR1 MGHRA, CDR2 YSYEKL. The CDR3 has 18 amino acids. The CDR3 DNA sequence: TGCGCCAGCAGACAGCCGAAAGGGGCTGGACTTGAAAATTCACCCCTCCACTTT. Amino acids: CASRQPKGAGLENSPLHF.

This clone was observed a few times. The CDR3 reads CASSQVLNTIYF. The CDR3 region has the DNA TGTGCCAGCAGCCAAGTCCTGAACACCATATATTTT. The rearrangement uses TRBV3-1 (or the pseudogene TRBV3-2) and TRBJ1-3, with D unresolved. The CDR3 has 12 amino acids. The ends were cut back, 1 base at V and 7 bases at J, with 5 bases in the middle. CDR1 LGHDT and CDR2 YNNKEL come from the germline V gene (reference sequence).

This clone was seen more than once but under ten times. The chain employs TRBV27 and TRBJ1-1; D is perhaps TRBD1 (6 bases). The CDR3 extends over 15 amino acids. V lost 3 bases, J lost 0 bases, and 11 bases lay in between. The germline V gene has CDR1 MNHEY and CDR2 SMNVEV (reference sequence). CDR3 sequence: CASSFRNRVNTEAFF. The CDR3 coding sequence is TGTGCCAGCAGTTTCCGAAACAGGGTGAACACTGAAGCTTTCTTT.

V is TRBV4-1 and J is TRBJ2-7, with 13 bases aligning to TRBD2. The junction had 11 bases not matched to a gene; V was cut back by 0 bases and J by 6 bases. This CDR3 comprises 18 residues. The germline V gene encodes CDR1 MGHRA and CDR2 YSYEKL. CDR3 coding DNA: TGCGCCAGCAGCCAAGACCTGGTTCGGACTAGCGGGAGAGGCGAGCAGTACTTC. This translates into CASSQDLVRTSGRGEQYF.